These T cell receptor beta chains were read from a single sample in a study of blood T cell repertoires in COVID-19. Data came from immunoSEQ multiplex PCR; TCRdb stores just in-frame clones and leaves some out. The sample lists approximately 150,000 clones, around 80% occurring once. The sequenced sample consisted of peripheral blood. These receptors were taken from a woman aged 70-85 years who had recovered from COVID-19. The CDR3 runs from the conserved cysteine through the conserved F or W.

v_call	j_call	cdr3_aa
TRBV7-9	TRBJ2-3	CASSPPRRLAGAYDTQYF
TRBV19	TRBJ2-1	CASSISGGPHNEQFF
TRBV9	TRBJ2-3	CASSVDLDTQYF
TRBV5-1	TRBJ2-7	CASSTRVRGNYEQYF
TRBV3-1/TRBV3-2	TRBJ1-1	CASSHPQGGGTEAFF
TRBV6-6	TRBJ2-2	CASSPRGELFF
TRBV28	TRBJ1-1	CASTLGSPGKAFF
TRBV3-1/TRBV3-2	TRBJ2-2	CASSQGAAASTGELFF
TRBV28	TRBJ2-7	CASSSTSRYEQYF
TRBV14	TRBJ2-5	CASSPGLRFSAVETQYF
TRBV2	TRBJ1-3	CASSVSSGNTIYF
TRBV3-1/TRBV3-2	TRBJ1-1	CASSQGSPQLVGAFF
TRBV5-5	TRBJ2-3	CASSLVVAGDTQYF
TRBV6-4	TRBJ1-4	CASSREEGEKLFF
TRBV6-1	TRBJ2-7	CASSEVGVYEQYF
TRBV11-2	TRBJ1-2	CASRTSTGTYGYTF
TRBV27	TRBJ2-5	CASSSPGQGQETQYF
TRBV5-1	TRBJ2-4	CASTDGGGGVDIQYF
TRBV7-2	TRBJ2-5	CASSGGLETQYF
TRBV7-2	TRBJ2-1	CASSPRTGPSNEQFF
TRBV6-5	TRBJ1-4	CASRPGTGYNEKLFF
TRBV5-5	TRBJ1-2	CASSLVGAPANYGYTF
TRBV6-5	TRBJ1-1	CASRRQGGNTEAFF
TRBV7-2	TRBJ2-1	CASSTRQGSEQFF
TRBV30	TRBJ1-1	CAWSVTPGTEAFF
TRBV7-9	TRBJ1-1	CASMSQQGTEAFF
TRBV15	TRBJ2-7	CATSRGLGSTYEQYF
TRBV30	TRBJ1-2	CAWSTYPADNSGRGYTF
TRBV29-1	TRBJ1-2	CSDGQGEGYTF
TRBV21-1	TRBJ1-5	CANPRDRIQPQHF
TRBV6-2/TRBV6-3	TRBJ1-5	CASSFYGQPEHF
TRBV3-1/TRBV3-2	TRBJ1-3	CASSPLGNTIYF
TRBV20-1	TRBJ1-1	CSASRGNTEAFF